This TCR beta chain was recovered during a study of blood T cell repertoires in COVID-19. The overall study: In each case, the material was cDNA or gDNA derived from T cells, B-cell-depleted T cells, or PBMCs.

Patients in Seattle were enrolled during active infection, then followed longitudinally. In the study's own analysis: Reference gene primer amplification yielded estimated nucleated cell counts. Using immunoSEQ multiplex PCR, the repertoire was profiled, and TCRdb retains in-frame clones only, with some absent. V and J calls and clone size are those listed in that table; D and trimming were worked out from the DNA. This sample yields more than 200,000 clones, of which 80% to 85% are seen a single time; 8.2% belongs to the top ten. Input material: peripheral blood. This TCR derives from a woman older than 75 with COVID-19, enrolled during active disease.

The CDR3 bases are TGTGCCTGGGCTAGCGGGAGGGCCCGGGAGCAGTACTTC. Encoded protein: CAWASGRAREQYF. This chain connects TRBV30 to TRBJ2-7, with TRBD2 identical over 12 bases. Germline V CDR1 and CDR2: GTSNPN, SVGIG (reference sequence). The CDR3 extends over 13 amino acids. V lost 5 bases to trimming and J lost 7 bases; unmatched junction nucleotides: 6.